These 9 T cell receptor beta chains were all obtained from the same sample, sequenced in a study of T cells in Graves' hyperthyroidism and ophthalmopathy. TCR beta CDR3 sequences were amplified from RNA transcripts. The TCR CDR3 was amplified in a first-round RT-PCR using the HTBI primer set. TCRdb redid the calling of the multiplex PCR reads with MiXCR, one entry per CDR3 protein. The sample contains about 600,000 distinct CDR3 sequences, around 16% of which appear only once. Sequences were obtained from blood. The source of these receptors is a woman aged 40 to 50 with Graves' ophthalmopathy.

This clonotype has just a few counts. The chain combines TRBV5-1 with TRBJ2-7, with D tentatively TRBD1 (6 bases). Germline assignment: CDR1 SGHRS and CDR2 YFSETQ. The CDR3 covers 18 residues. Trimming stripped 4 bases from V and 2 bases from J, with 25 bases between. The chain's CDR3 is CASSPMRVQGVPPYEQYF. The DNA of the CDR3 is TGCGCCAGCAGCCCCATGAGGGTACAGGGAGTCCCCCCCTACGAGCAGTACTTC.

The gene calls are TRBV2 and TRBJ1-3, with D uncertain. This CDR3 is built from 15 residues. Germline V gene lookup returns CDR1 SNHLY and CDR2 FYNNEI. V dropped 8 bases and J dropped 1 base, with 15 bases sitting between them. The CDR3 sequence is CASQWLNLSGNTIYF. In nucleotides, the CDR3 is TGTGCCAGCCAGTGGCTGAACCTTTCTGGAAACACCATATATTTT. The complete variable domain, with remaining parts taken from reference TRBV2 and TRBJ1-3, reads EPEVTQTPSHQVTQMGQEVILRCVPISNHLYFYWYRQILGQKVEFLVSFYNNEISEKSEIFDDQFSVERPDGSNFTLKIRSTKLEDSAMYFCASQWLNLSGNTIYFGEGSWLTVV.

This clonotype was seen many times. The chain links TRBV7-2 to TRBJ2-7, with a possible D match to TRBD2 (5 bases). The V end was cut by 5 bases, the J end by 4 bases, with 24 bases between. Germline CDR1 and CDR2: SGHTA and FQGNSA. The CDR3 length is 17 residues. This CDR3 is CASSVRPGGGLRYEQYF. CDR3 sequence (DNA): TGTGCCAGCAGCGTTAGGCCTGGTGGAGGACTTCGGTACGAGCAGTACTTC. The entire variable domain, with the rest obtained from reference TRBV7-2 and TRBJ2-7, is as follows: GAGVSQSPSNKVTEKGKDVELRCDPISGHTALYWYRQSLGQGLEFLIYFQGNSAPDKSGLPSDRFSAERTGGSVSTLTIQRTQQEDSAVYLCASSVRPGGGLRYEQYFGPGTRLTVT.

About this clonotype itself: This may be a read error, as it is one base from a much larger clone. The rearrangement links TRBV5-1 to TRBJ2-7, with a possible D match to TRBD1 (5 bases). Germline V lookup: CDR1 SGHRS, CDR2 YFSETQ. The CDR3 runs to 14 residues. CDR3 in amino acids: CASSSYGQTYERYF. The CDR3 nucleotides read TGCGCCAGCAGCTCTTATGGACAAACCTACGAGCGGTACTTC.

There are many counts of this clonotype. This rearrangement joins TRBV10-3 to TRBJ1-1, with a weak D call TRBD1 (5 bases). The V gene lost 3 bases and the J gene lost 4 bases, with 15 bases spanning the gap. The CDR3 consists of 15 residues. CDR1 is ENHRY, CDR2 SYGVKD, per germline. As DNA, the CDR3 is TGTGCCATCAGTGATACCCCCCGGGGGGGCACTGAAGCTTTCTTT. This encodes CAISDTPRGGTEAFF.

This clonotype turned up a few times. The rearrangement joins TRBV6-1 to TRBJ1-2; weak D call: TRBD1 (6 bases). This CDR3 has 14 amino acids. Per the germline V gene, CDR1 is MNHNS and CDR2 is SASEGT. V was trimmed by 6 bases and J by 0 bases, leaving 11 bases between them. For the CDR3, the DNA is TGTGCCAGCAGAAGACAGGAACCTAACTATGGCTACACCTTC. Amino acid sequence: CASRRQEPNYGYTF.

This clonotype was counted many times. The chain recombines TRBV2 with TRBJ1-1; TRBD1 aligns across 9 bases. The germline gives CDR1 SNHLY, CDR2 FYNNEI. The V gene end was trimmed by 5 bases and the J gene end by 11 bases; junction bases not matched to a gene: 18. CDR3 length: 16 amino acids. CDR3 nucleotide sequence: TGTGCCAGCAGTTCATCCGGGACAGGGTCAGCTCGACGGGCTTTCTTT. It translates to CASSSSGTGSARRAFF.

This clonotype was seen at least ten times. The chain's CDR3 is CASSDVYSEIANTGELFF. CDR3 DNA: TGTGCCAGCAGCGACGTATACTCAGAGATCGCGAACACCGGGGAGCTGTTTTTT. The rearrangement joins TRBV3-1 to TRBJ2-2, with D unclear. The CDR3 loop spans 18 amino acids. Trimming stripped 5 bases from V and 0 bases from J, with 19 bases between. Looked up from germline, CDR1 is LGHDT and CDR2 is YNNKEL (reference sequence).

The chain is built from TRBV27 and TRBJ2-1; D assignment may be TRBD1 or TRBD2 (5 bases each). V was shortened by 4 bases and J by 7 bases, with 11 bases between the two germline ends. Germline V CDR1 and CDR2: MNHEY, SMNVEV (reference sequence). The CDR3 extends over 13 amino acids. In DNA, the CDR3 is TGTGCCAGCAGTTCGGGACGGTCGAATGAGCAGTTCTTC. Its translation: CASSSGRSNEQFF.